These T cell receptor beta chains were read from a single sample in a study of PD-L1 blockade in urothelial cancer. The method was immunoSEQ multiplex PCR; TCRdb's version includes in-frame clones alone and lacks a portion of them. The sample lists about 38,000 clones; approximately 86% were seen once. The sample in question was PBMCs, obtained around atezolizumab (anti-PD-L1) treatment. Every receptor here comes from a man aged 60 to 69 with urothelial cancer. CDR3s include the opening cysteine and the closing phenylalanine or tryptophan. Each record gives: J gene, D gene, clone size, V gene, CDR3 protein, CDR3 DNA. D genes are given only for firm matches. The size field is filled for only some rows; it gives once, few, many or a size class.

j_gene: TRBJ1-2
d_gene: .
abundance: .
v_gene: TRBV27
CDR3aa: CQATPTDGYTF
CDR3nt: TGTCAAGCAACCCCGACAGATGGCTACACCTTC

j_gene: TRBJ1-4
d_gene: .
abundance: .
v_gene: TRBV10-3
CDR3aa: CAISEVPGATNEKLFF
CDR3nt: TGTGCCATCAGTGAAGTACCAGGGGCAACTAATGAAAAACTGTTTTTT

j_gene: TRBJ1-3
d_gene: .
abundance: .
v_gene: TRBV19
CDR3aa: CASSPWQGSGNTIYF
CDR3nt: TGTGCCAGTAGCCCGTGGCAGGGGTCTGGAAACACCATATATTTT

j_gene: TRBJ2-1
d_gene: .
abundance: .
v_gene: TRBV27
CDR3aa: CASARPQRSTYNEQFF
CDR3nt: TGTGCCAGCGCCCGGCCCCAGCGGTCAACCTACAATGAGCAGTTCTTC

j_gene: TRBJ2-1
d_gene: TRBD2
abundance: .
v_gene: TRBV19
CDR3aa: CASRAASSGRGSYNEQFF
CDR3nt: TGTGCCAGTAGGGCTGCTTCTAGCGGGAGGGGATCCTACAATGAGCAGTTCTTC

j_gene: TRBJ1-5
d_gene: TRBD1
abundance: .
v_gene: TRBV19
CDR3aa: CASSPGQGSNQPQHF
CDR3nt: TGTGCCAGTAGTCCCGGACAGGGTAGCAATCAGCCCCAGCATTTT

j_gene: TRBJ1-2
d_gene: .
abundance: .
v_gene: TRBV7-7
CDR3aa: CAPGPRGARGYTF
CDR3nt: TGTGCCCCAGGCCCCCGGGGGGCGCGGGGCTACACCTTC

j_gene: TRBJ2-1
d_gene: TRBD1
abundance: .
v_gene: TRBV6-5
CDR3aa: CASSLLRTGINEQFF
CDR3nt: TGTGCCAGCAGCTTACTCCGGACAGGGATTAATGAGCAGTTCTTC

j_gene: TRBJ1-1
d_gene: .
abundance: .
v_gene: TRBV29-1
CDR3aa: CSVDRTGRAFF
CDR3nt: TGCAGCGTTGATCGAACAGGGAGAGCTTTCTTT

j_gene: TRBJ2-7
d_gene: TRBD1
abundance: .
v_gene: TRBV7-9
CDR3aa: CASSSGQGGYEQYF
CDR3nt: TGTGCCAGCAGCTCGGGACAGGGCGGCTACGAGCAGTACTTC

j_gene: TRBJ2-7
d_gene: .
abundance: .
v_gene: TRBV5-1
CDR3aa: CASSLGAGISYEQYF
CDR3nt: TGCGCCAGCAGCTTGGGCGCAGGGATTTCCTACGAGCAGTACTTC

j_gene: TRBJ2-2
d_gene: TRBD1
abundance: .
v_gene: TRBV7-2
CDR3aa: CASSLAGGAMNTGELFF
CDR3nt: TGTGCCAGCAGCTTAGCAGGGGGCGCCATGAACACCGGGGAGCTGTTTTTT

j_gene: TRBJ2-3
d_gene: .
abundance: .
v_gene: TRBV6-1
CDR3aa: CASSSTGRKDTQYF
CDR3nt: TGTGCCAGCAGTTCGACAGGCAGGAAAGATACGCAGTATTTT

j_gene: TRBJ2-1
d_gene: TRBD2
abundance: .
v_gene: TRBV7-2
CDR3aa: CASSLLAGPSSYNEQFF
CDR3nt: TGTGCCAGCAGCTTACTAGCGGGCCCAAGCTCCTACAATGAGCAGTTCTTC

j_gene: TRBJ1-1
d_gene: .
abundance: .
v_gene: TRBV5-1
CDR3aa: CASSLGLLNTEAFF
CDR3nt: TGCGCCAGCAGCTTGGGACTCCTGAACACTGAAGCTTTCTTT

j_gene: TRBJ2-1
d_gene: TRBD2
abundance: .
v_gene: TRBV5-4
CDR3aa: CASSLPPGREGKYNEQFF
CDR3nt: TGTGCCAGCAGCTTGCCCCCAGGCCGGGAGGGCAAATACAATGAGCAGTTCTTC

j_gene: TRBJ1-4
d_gene: .
abundance: .
v_gene: TRBV19
CDR3aa: CASSPSQGLQREKLFF
CDR3nt: TGTGCCAGTAGTCCGTCACAGGGCCTTCAGAGGGAAAAACTGTTTTTT

j_gene: TRBJ1-1
d_gene: .
abundance: .
v_gene: TRBV28
CDR3aa: CASSNTGWYTEAFF
CDR3nt: TGTGCCAGCAGCAACACAGGGTGGTACACTGAAGCTTTCTTT

j_gene: TRBJ2-7
d_gene: .
abundance: .
v_gene: TRBV29-1
CDR3aa: CSVEDGSSYEQYF
CDR3nt: TGCAGCGTGGAAGACGGTAGCTCCTACGAGCAGTACTTC

j_gene: TRBJ1-1
d_gene: TRBD1
abundance: .
v_gene: TRBV6-1
CDR3aa: CASTNPGTGPTEAFF
CDR3nt: TGTGCCAGCACTAACCCCGGGACAGGGCCCACTGAAGCTTTCTTT

j_gene: TRBJ2-1
d_gene: TRBD1
abundance: .
v_gene: TRBV7-3
CDR3aa: CASSLMGMTGSNEQFF
CDR3nt: TGTGCCAGCAGCTTAATGGGGATGACAGGGAGCAATGAGCAGTTCTTC

j_gene: TRBJ2-7
d_gene: TRBD2
abundance: .
v_gene: TRBV5-4
CDR3aa: CASSLEPSGYEQYF
CDR3nt: TGTGCCAGCAGCTTGGAGCCTAGCGGCTACGAGCAGTACTTC

j_gene: TRBJ2-2
d_gene: .
abundance: .
v_gene: TRBV30
CDR3aa: CAWNLRGGTGELFF
CDR3nt: TGTGCCTGGAATCTACGGGGTGGCACCGGGGAGCTGTTTTTT

j_gene: TRBJ2-7
d_gene: TRBD1
abundance: .
v_gene: TRBV19
CDR3aa: CASSFRGRGETSYEQYF
CDR3nt: TGTGCCAGTAGTTTCAGGGGGCGCGGGGAGACATCCTACGAGCAGTACTTC

j_gene: TRBJ1-4
d_gene: .
abundance: few
v_gene: TRBV7-9
CDR3aa: CASSLRGTNEKLFF
CDR3nt: TGTGCCAGCAGCTTAAGGGGGACTAATGAAAAACTGTTTTTT

j_gene: TRBJ1-2
d_gene: .
abundance: .
v_gene: TRBV27
CDR3aa: CASSIAGRQGNYGYTF
CDR3nt: TGTGCCAGCAGTATCGCCGGGAGACAAGGAAACTATGGCTACACCTTC

j_gene: TRBJ2-7
d_gene: TRBD1
abundance: .
v_gene: TRBV11-2
CDR3aa: CASSLGDRAYEQYF
CDR3nt: TGTGCCAGCAGCTTAGGGGACAGGGCCTACGAGCAGTACTTC

j_gene: TRBJ2-3
d_gene: TRBD2
abundance: few
v_gene: TRBV5-1
CDR3aa: CASRVGLAGGSDTQYF
CDR3nt: TGCGCCAGCAGGGTGGGGCTAGCGGGAGGATCGGATACGCAGTATTTT

j_gene: TRBJ2-1
d_gene: TRBD2
abundance: .
v_gene: TRBV9
CDR3aa: CASSVLRTSGGAEQFF
CDR3nt: TGTGCCAGCAGCGTATTGAGGACTAGCGGGGGGGCGGAGCAGTTCTTC

j_gene: TRBJ1-1
d_gene: .
abundance: .
v_gene: TRBV14
CDR3aa: CASSQDPQGKAEAFF
CDR3nt: TGTGCCAGCAGCCAAGATCCCCAGGGGAAGGCTGAAGCTTTCTTT

j_gene: TRBJ2-2
d_gene: TRBD2
abundance: medium-sized
v_gene: TRBV7-3
CDR3aa: CASSWGGTGELFF
CDR3nt: TGTGCCAGCAGCTGGGGAGGGACCGGGGAGCTGTTTTTT

j_gene: TRBJ1-1
d_gene: TRBD1
abundance: .
v_gene: TRBV9
CDR3aa: CASSVVPQGASTEAFF
CDR3nt: TGTGCCAGCAGCGTAGTCCCCCAGGGGGCCAGCACTGAAGCTTTCTTT

j_gene: TRBJ1-6
d_gene: TRBD1
abundance: .
v_gene: TRBV27
CDR3aa: CASRADRDNSPLHF
CDR3nt: TGTGCCAGCAGGGCGGACAGGGATAATTCACCCCTCCACTTT

j_gene: TRBJ1-5
d_gene: .
abundance: .
v_gene: TRBV11-2
CDR3aa: CASSLNRDQPQHF
CDR3nt: TGTGCCAGCAGCTTAAACAGGGACCAGCCCCAGCATTTT

j_gene: TRBJ2-7
d_gene: .
abundance: .
v_gene: TRBV27
CDR3aa: CASSGGGAAEQYF
CDR3nt: TGTGCCAGCAGTGGAGGGGGGGCGGCCGAGCAGTACTTC

j_gene: TRBJ2-3
d_gene: .
abundance: once
v_gene: TRBV19
CDR3aa: CASRLASTDTQYF
CDR3nt: TGTGCCAGTAGGCTAGCGAGCACAGATACGCAGTATTTT

j_gene: TRBJ2-7
d_gene: TRBD2
abundance: .
v_gene: TRBV18
CDR3aa: CASSGFARGRRDEQYF
CDR3nt: TGTGCCAGCTCCGGTTTTGCTCGCGGGAGAAGAGACGAGCAGTACTTC

j_gene: TRBJ1-2
d_gene: .
abundance: .
v_gene: TRBV15
CDR3aa: CATSRTTVEGYTF
CDR3nt: TGTGCCACCAGCAGGACGACAGTAGAGGGCTACACCTTC

j_gene: TRBJ2-2
d_gene: .
abundance: once
v_gene: TRBV7-6
CDR3aa: CASRSKLAYAAGELFF
CDR3nt: TGTGCCAGCAGGTCAAAGCTAGCGTATGCGGCCGGGGAGCTGTTTTTT

j_gene: TRBJ2-5
d_gene: TRBD1
abundance: .
v_gene: TRBV5-1
CDR3aa: CASSLGDRVETQYF
CDR3nt: TGCGCCAGCAGCTTGGGGGACAGGGTGGAGACCCAGTACTTC

j_gene: TRBJ2-2
d_gene: .
abundance: .
v_gene: TRBV7-8
CDR3aa: CASSLRGWTGELFF
CDR3nt: TGTGCCAGCAGCTTACGGGGGTGGACCGGGGAGCTGTTTTTT

j_gene: TRBJ1-4
d_gene: .
abundance: .
v_gene: TRBV6-4
CDR3aa: CASSVSDRQVDEKLFF
CDR3nt: TGTGCCAGCAGTGTCTCAGACCGACAGGTAGATGAAAAACTGTTTTTT

j_gene: TRBJ1-2
d_gene: TRBD1
abundance: .
v_gene: TRBV30
CDR3aa: CAWVDRGYGYTF
CDR3nt: TGTGCCTGGGTGGACAGGGGCTATGGCTACACCTTC

j_gene: TRBJ2-3
d_gene: .
abundance: .
v_gene: TRBV5-1
CDR3aa: CASSTGSSSTDTQYF
CDR3nt: TGCGCCAGCAGCACCGGGTCCTCTAGCACAGATACGCAGTATTTT

j_gene: TRBJ2-2
d_gene: .
abundance: .
v_gene: TRBV7-9
CDR3aa: CASSFNRVGTGELFF
CDR3nt: TGTGCCAGCAGCTTCAACAGGGTCGGTACCGGGGAGCTGTTTTTT

j_gene: TRBJ2-5
d_gene: TRBD2
abundance: .
v_gene: TRBV5-1
CDR3aa: CASSFGSSGGARQETQYF
CDR3nt: TGCGCCAGCAGCTTTGGGTCTAGCGGGGGGGCGCGCCAAGAGACCCAGTACTTC

j_gene: TRBJ2-1
d_gene: TRBD2
abundance: .
v_gene: TRBV2
CDR3aa: CASRPGTSGNEQFF
CDR3nt: TGTGCCAGCAGACCCGGGACTAGTGGAAATGAGCAGTTCTTC

j_gene: TRBJ2-7
d_gene: .
abundance: .
v_gene: TRBV27
CDR3aa: CASSLAPGSFYEQYF
CDR3nt: TGTGCCAGCAGTTTGGCCCCAGGGTCGTTCTACGAGCAGTACTTC

j_gene: TRBJ2-1
d_gene: TRBD2
abundance: .
v_gene: TRBV9
CDR3aa: CASSVTSGGSDEQFF
CDR3nt: TGTGCCAGCAGTGTGACTAGCGGGGGGAGCGATGAGCAGTTCTTC

j_gene: TRBJ2-7
d_gene: TRBD2
abundance: .
v_gene: TRBV30
CDR3aa: CAWSETSGLGSYEQYF
CDR3nt: TGTGCCTGGAGCGAAACTAGCGGACTGGGTTCCTACGAGCAGTACTTC

j_gene: TRBJ1-1
d_gene: .
abundance: .
v_gene: TRBV5-5
CDR3aa: CASSLETNTEAFF
CDR3nt: TGTGCCAGCAGCTTGGAGACAAACACTGAAGCTTTCTTT

j_gene: TRBJ1-5
d_gene: TRBD1
abundance: .
v_gene: TRBV7-2
CDR3aa: CASSLTGGNQPQHF
CDR3nt: TGTGCCAGCAGCCTCACAGGGGGCAATCAGCCCCAGCATTTT

j_gene: TRBJ1-2
d_gene: .
abundance: .
v_gene: TRBV14
CDR3aa: CASSPFSGGYGYTF
CDR3nt: TGTGCCAGCAGCCCCTTCTCCGGGGGCTATGGCTACACCTTC

j_gene: TRBJ1-6
d_gene: TRBD1
abundance: .
v_gene: TRBV30
CDR3aa: CAWSAHKKTGTANSPLHF
CDR3nt: TGTGCCTGGAGTGCACACAAAAAAACCGGGACAGCTAATTCACCCCTCCACTTT

j_gene: TRBJ2-7
d_gene: TRBD1
abundance: .
v_gene: TRBV19
CDR3aa: CASSPPGQSSYEQYF
CDR3nt: TGTGCCAGTAGCCCACCGGGACAGAGCTCCTACGAGCAGTACTTC

j_gene: TRBJ1-4
d_gene: TRBD1
abundance: .
v_gene: TRBV7-8
CDR3aa: CASRPDRVGGNEKLFF
CDR3nt: TGTGCCAGCAGACCGGACAGGGTGGGGGGCAATGAAAAACTGTTTTTT

j_gene: TRBJ2-4
d_gene: TRBD2
abundance: few
v_gene: TRBV7-2
CDR3aa: CASSLLAGEFATPIQYF
CDR3nt: TGTGCCAGCAGCCTACTAGCGGGGGAGTTCGCGACCCCCATTCAGTACTTC

j_gene: TRBJ2-7
d_gene: TRBD2
abundance: .
v_gene: TRBV6-6
CDR3aa: CASIGTSGYEQYF
CDR3nt: TGTGCCAGCATTGGGACTAGCGGATACGAGCAGTACTTC